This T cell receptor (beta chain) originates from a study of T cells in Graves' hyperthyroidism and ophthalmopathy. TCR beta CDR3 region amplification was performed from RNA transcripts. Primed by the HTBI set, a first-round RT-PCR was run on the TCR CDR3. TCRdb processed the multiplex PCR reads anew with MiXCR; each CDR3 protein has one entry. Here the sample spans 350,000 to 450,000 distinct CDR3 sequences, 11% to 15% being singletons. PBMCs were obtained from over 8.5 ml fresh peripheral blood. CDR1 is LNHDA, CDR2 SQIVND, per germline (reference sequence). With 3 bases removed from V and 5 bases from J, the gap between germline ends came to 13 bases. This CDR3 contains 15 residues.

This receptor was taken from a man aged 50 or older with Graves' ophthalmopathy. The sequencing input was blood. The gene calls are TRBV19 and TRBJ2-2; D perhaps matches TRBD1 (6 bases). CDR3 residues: CASSIGTRGTGELFF. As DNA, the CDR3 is TGTGCCAGTAGTATCGGGACACGAGGGACCGGGGAGCTGTTTTTT.